The 9 T cell receptor beta chains in this list originate from one sample, sequenced in a study of blood T cell repertoires in COVID-19. TCRdb's copy holds only in-frame clones and misses some; the assay was immunoSEQ multiplex PCR. The sample shows approximately 94,000 clones, 80% of them seen only once. The sequencing input was peripheral blood. These TCRs come from a man in his 70s with active or convalescent COVID-19.

The chain combines TRBV27 with TRBJ1-6; D remains ambiguous. Between the trimmed V and J ends, which lost 6 bases and 7 bases, there was a span of 13 bases. The CDR3 is 14 amino acids. The germline gives CDR1 MNHEY, CDR2 SMNVEV (reference sequence). This CDR3 reads CASSRGIVNSPLHF. The CDR3 DNA sequence: TGTGCCAGCAGCCGAGGGATCGTCAATTCACCCCTCCACTTT.

This chain joins TRBV27 and TRBJ2-1; 9 positions agree with TRBD1. The germline V gene encodes CDR1 MNHEY and CDR2 SMNVEV (reference sequence). Trimming removed 6 bases from V and 2 bases from J; junction bases left unmatched: 11. The CDR3 extends over 17 amino acids. This CDR3 is CASRDPSRDRAYNEQFF. DNA of the CDR3: TGTGCCAGCAGAGACCCTTCTCGGGACAGGGCCTACAATGAGCAGTTCTTC.

The chain uses TRBV2 and TRBJ2-5; perhaps TRBD2 as D (7 bases). CDR1 and CDR2 from the germline V gene are SNHLY and FYNNEI. This CDR3 is built from 15 residues. Trimming stripped 4 bases from V and 5 bases from J, with 17 bases between. CDR3 sequence (DNA): TGTGCCAGCAGTGGTATGGCAGGGGAGGGGGAGACCCAGTACTTC. The encoded protein is CASSGMAGEGETQYF.

The gene calls are TRBV4-3 and TRBJ2-1, with D perhaps matching TRBD1 (5 bases). This CDR3 contains 14 residues. V gave up 0 bases and J gave up 4 bases, with 7 bases separating them. Germline CDR1 reads LGHNA; CDR2 reads YSLEER. The CDR3 DNA is TGCGCCAGCAGCCAAGAAAGACAGTACAATGAGCAGTTCTTC. Translating gives CASSQERQYNEQFF.

This chain uses TRBV5-1 with TRBJ1-4; the D gene is possibly TRBD1 (5 bases). V was pared by 0 bases and J by 0 bases, with 9 bases between. The CDR3 contains 16 residues. Looked up from germline, CDR1 is SGHRS and CDR2 is YFSETQ. CDR3 sequence (DNA): TGCGCCAGCAGCTTGGCTCAGGGTTCAACTAATGAAAAACTGTTTTTT. The encoded protein is CASSLAQGSTNEKLFF.

The rearrangement uses TRBV11-2 and TRBJ1-2; unclear D gene. The CDR3 consists of 15 residues. Per the germline V gene, CDR1 is SGHAT and CDR2 is FQNNGV. V lost 2 bases and J lost 4, with 14 bases in between. CDR3 in amino acids: CASSLNSGESYGYTF. In nucleotides, the CDR3 is TGTGCCAGCAGCTTAAATAGCGGGGAGTCCTATGGCTACACCTTC. Variable domain in full (rest from reference TRBV11-2 and TRBJ1-2): EAGVAQSPRYKIIEKRQSVAFWCNPISGHATLYWYQQILGQGPKLLIQFQNNGVVDDSQLPKDRFSAERLKGVDSTLKIQPAKLEDSAVYLCASSLNSGESYGYTFGSGTRLTVV.

The V gene is TRBV3-1 (or the pseudogene TRBV3-2), the J gene TRBJ2-7; 9 bases agree with TRBD2. CDR1 and CDR2 (germline): LGHDT, YNNKEL (reference sequence). The J segment lost 0 bases and the V segment lost 3 bases, leaving 6 bases of the junction unmatched. This CDR3 region has 16 residues. The CDR3 sequence is CASSHGLAKSSYEQYF. The CDR3 DNA is TGTGCCAGCAGCCACGGACTAGCGAAGAGCTCCTACGAGCAGTACTTC.

The chain has TRBV2 and TRBJ1-5; maybe TRBD1 (5 bases). The CDR3 loop spans 13 amino acids. The germline V gene has CDR1 SNHLY and CDR2 FYNNEI. Trimming took 9 bases from V and 0 from J, leaving 9 bases between them. The CDR3 nucleotides are TGTGCCAGTTCGACAGATAGCAATCAGCCCCAGCATTTT. It encodes CASSTDSNQPQHF.

The chain employs TRBV7-9 and TRBJ1-1; 7 nucleotides match TRBD1. The length of the CDR3 is 18 residues. In germline, CDR1 is SEHNR, CDR2 FQNEAQ (reference sequence). Trimming at V came to 5 bases and at J to 1 base, leaving 16 bases not matched to a gene. This CDR3 is CASSLVPAGYRGNTEAFF. The CDR3 nucleotides read TGTGCCAGCAGCCTCGTTCCCGCTGGCTACAGGGGGAACACTGAAGCTTTCTTT.